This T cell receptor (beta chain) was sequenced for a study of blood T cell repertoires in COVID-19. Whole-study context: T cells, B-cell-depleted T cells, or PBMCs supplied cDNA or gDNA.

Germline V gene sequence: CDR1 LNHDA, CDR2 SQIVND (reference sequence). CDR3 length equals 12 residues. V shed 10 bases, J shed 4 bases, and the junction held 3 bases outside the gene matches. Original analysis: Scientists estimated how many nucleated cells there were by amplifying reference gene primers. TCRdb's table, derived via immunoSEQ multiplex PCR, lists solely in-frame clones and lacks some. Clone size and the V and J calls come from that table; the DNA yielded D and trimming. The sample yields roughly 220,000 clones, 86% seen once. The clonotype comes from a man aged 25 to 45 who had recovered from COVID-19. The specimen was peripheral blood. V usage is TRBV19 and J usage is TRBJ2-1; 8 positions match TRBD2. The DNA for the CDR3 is TGTGCCACGGGGGGGCCTTACAATGAGCAGTTCTTC. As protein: CATGGPYNEQFF.